These 30 T cell receptor beta chains share one sample of origin, sequenced in a study of CD8 T cells in ankylosing spondylitis (dated by TCRdb to about 2017). The method was 5' RACE. Reads for this sample came from an Illumina HiSeq 2500. Using fastp trimming at Q25 and MiXCR clonotype assembly, TCRdb reanalyzed the public sequencing data and kept in-frame beta chains. All rows with the same CDR3 protein become a single entry with the most common DNA and genes. The sample table lists around 150,000 distinct CDR3 sequences, about a sixth of them with a count of one. Clones ranked in the top ten supply approximately 7.8% of the sample. Sequenced sample: blood, either unsorted or a sorted T cell fraction (not recorded which). The receptors were sampled from a male donor with ankylosing spondylitis or in good health (not recorded which).

This clonotype was recorded many times. The genes are TRBV5-1 and TRBJ2-3, with D maybe TRBD2 (6 bases). Trimming took off 0 bases at V and 2 bases at J, with 10 bases between the two ends. Per the germline V gene, CDR1 is SGHRS and CDR2 is YFSETQ. The CDR3 is 15 amino acids. In DNA, the CDR3 is TGCGCCAGCAGCTTGGGAGTAGCGGACACAGATACGCAGTATTTT. Its translation: CASSLGVADTDTQYF.

This clonotype was seen ten or more times. The rearrangement joins TRBV5-1 to TRBJ2-1; D perhaps matches TRBD2 (6 bases). Germline assignment: CDR1 SGHRS and CDR2 YFSETQ. The CDR3 loop spans 15 amino acids. Trimming removed 4 bases at V and 3 bases at J, with 14 bases between. The CDR3 DNA reads as TGCGCCAGCAGCGAAGAGCGGGTTTTCTACAATGAGCAGTTCTTC. As protein: CASSEERVFYNEQFF.

This clonotype has just a few counts. V gene TRBV7-2 combines with J gene TRBJ2-3; 10 bases align to TRBD2. The length of the CDR3 is 16 residues. V lost 5 bases, J lost 0 bases, and 5 bases stayed unmatched. The germline gives CDR1 SGHTA, CDR2 FQGNSA. CDR3 DNA: TGTGCCAGCAGCCCGGGACTAGCGCCTAGCACAGATACGCAGTATTTT. Its protein product is CASSPGLAPSTDTQYF. Complete variable domain (other parts from reference TRBV7-2 and TRBJ2-3): GAGVSQSPSNKVTEKGKDVELRCDPISGHTALYWYRQSLGQGLEFLIYFQGNSAPDKSGLPSDRFSAERTGGSVSTLTIQRTQQEDSAVYLCASSPGLAPSTDTQYFGPGTRLTVL.

This clonotype was counted many times. The chain uses TRBV7-2 and TRBJ1-1, with D unclear. The V gene's germline CDR1 is SGHTA and CDR2 FQGNSA. Deletions cut 5 bases from V and 5 bases from J, with 12 bases between. The CDR3 contains 13 residues. Here the CDR3 reads CASSTYTRTEAFF. CDR3 DNA sequence: TGTGCCAGCAGCACCTACACCCGGACTGAAGCTTTCTTT.

The rearrangement joins TRBV28 to TRBJ2-7, with D possibly being TRBD2 (5 bases). Germline loops: CDR1 MDHEN, CDR2 SYDVKM. The CDR3 extends over 13 amino acids. With 3 bases removed from V and 3 bases from J, the gap between germline ends came to 9 bases. The CDR3 region is CASSFRDIYEQYF. CDR3 bases: TGTGCCAGCAGTTTCCGGGATATCTACGAGCAGTACTTC.

This rearrangement joins TRBV30 to TRBJ2-7, with 7 bases matching TRBD1. The CDR3 spans 12 residues. With V trimmed by 3 bases and J by 2 bases, 1 base remained unmatched. Germline CDR1 is GTSNPN and CDR2 is SVGIG (reference sequence). The CDR3 region has the DNA TGTGCCTGGAGAGACAGGGCCTACGAGCAGTACTTC. It specifies CAWRDRAYEQYF.

This clonotype was detected ten times or more. The chain uses TRBV24-1 and TRBJ2-5; 11 nucleotides agree with TRBD2. This CDR3 has 16 residues. Germline V gives CDR1 KGHDR, CDR2 SFDVKD. Unmatched junction bases numbered 0, after V lost 0 bases and J lost 1 base. CDR3 nucleotide sequence: TGTGCCACCAGTGATTTGGGGACTAGCGGCCAAGAGACCCAGTACTTC. The encoded protein is CATSDLGTSGQETQYF.

This clonotype was detected a few times. The V call is TRBV11-2, the J call TRBJ2-1, with D possibly matching TRBD1 (6 bases). Trimming took 1 base from V and 9 from J, leaving 13 bases between them. The CDR3 totals 14 residues. The germline V gene has CDR1 SGHAT and CDR2 FQNNGV. The CDR3 bases are TGTGCCAGCAGCTTAGGCAACAGGGTGCCTGAGCAGTTCTTC. This encodes CASSLGNRVPEQFF.

This clonotype was counted only a few times. This sequence joins TRBV18 and TRBJ2-3; TRBD1 aligns across 7 bases. Germline assignment: CDR1 KGHSH and CDR2 LQKENI. This CDR3 is built from 17 residues. Trimming took 4 bases from V and 1 from J; bases not matched to a gene: 11. This CDR3 reads CASSLNRQGSGTDTQYF. DNA for the CDR3: TGTGCCAGCTCACTAAACCGACAGGGATCGGGCACAGATACGCAGTATTTT.

This clonotype has ten or more counts. The chain is built from TRBV10-3 and TRBJ1-1; no clear D. The CDR3 has 11 residues. Germline V CDR1 and CDR2: ENHRY, SYGVKD. The V end lost 6 bases, the J end lost 5 bases, and 7 bases lay between the germline ends. CDR3 sequence: CAISPGTEAFF. The CDR3 DNA reads as TGTGCCATCAGCCCAGGAACTGAAGCTTTCTTT.

This clonotype was seen many times. The chain recombines TRBV20-1 with TRBJ2-2, with a tentative D call TRBD2 (8 bases). This CDR3 has 15 amino acids. Germline CDR1 and CDR2: DFQATT and SNEGSKA (reference sequence). Trimming removed 2 bases from V and 5 bases from J, with 15 bases in between. The CDR3 region has the DNA TGCAGTGCTAGAAAGGGGGCTAGCGGGACCGGGGAGCTGTTTTTT. Protein: CSARKGASGTGELFF.

In this sample, this clonotype turned up many times. The chain carries TRBV5-6 and TRBJ2-1, with TRBD2 as a possible D gene (6 bases). The CDR3 is 15 residues long. Germline CDR1 and CDR2: SGHDT and YYEEEE. V lost 4 bases, J lost 3 bases, and 14 bases lay in between. CDR3 DNA sequence: TGTGCCAGCAGCACCGGGGGTAGGGGCTACAATGAGCAGTTCTTC. This sequence encodes CASSTGGRGYNEQFF.

This clonotype has more than one count but fewer than ten. The chain combines TRBV24-1 with TRBJ1-2, with TRBD1 matching 10 bases. The CDR3 has 15 amino acids. The J segment lost 7 bases and the V segment lost 4 bases, leaving 8 bases of the junction unmatched. The germline V gene has CDR1 KGHDR and CDR2 SFDVKD. The CDR3 bases are TGTGCCACCAGTGACCGACGACAGGGGGCGGGTGGCTACACCTTC. This encodes CATSDRRQGAGGYTF.

This clonotype was counted many times. This chain links TRBV2 with TRBJ1-6; TRBD1 matches at 7 bases. Germline V gene data show CDR1 as SNHLY and CDR2 as FYNNEI. The V and J ends lost 4 bases and 10 bases, in that order; junction bases with no gene match: 7. This CDR3 is built from 14 residues. The CDR3 sequence: CASSATGYRSPLHF. The CDR3 DNA reads TGTGCCAGCAGTGCGACAGGGTACCGCTCACCCCTCCACTTT. Looking up the rest from reference TRBV2 and TRBJ1-6 gives the full variable domain: EPEVTQTPSHQVTQMGQEVILRCVPISNHLYFYWYRQILGQKVEFLVSFYNNEISEKSEIFDDQFSVERPDGSNFTLKIRSTKLEDSAMYFCASSATGYRSPLHFGNGTRLTVT.

This clonotype was seen ten or more times. The chain joins TRBV6-1 to TRBJ2-2; 10 nucleotides align to TRBD2. The CDR3 loop spans 14 amino acids. Germline CDR1 is MNHNS and CDR2 is SASEGT. The CDR3 sequence is CAVSGRTNTGELFF. The CDR3 coding sequence is TGTGCAGTTAGCGGGAGGACGAACACCGGGGAGCTGTTTTTT.

This clonotype showed up just a few times. The chain joins TRBV27 to TRBJ1-5; TRBD1 is a possible D gene (5 bases). The V gene's germline CDR1 is MNHEY and CDR2 SMNVEV (reference sequence). V lost 6 bases and J lost 7, with 16 bases in between. The CDR3 runs 14 residues. CDR3 coding DNA: TGTGCCAGCAGCACCGACAGCGATGGGCAGCCCCAGCATTTT. As protein: CASSTDSDGQPQHF.

With regard to this clonotype: Being one base from a much bigger clone, this may be a read error. The chain recombines TRBV10-3 with TRBJ2-2; D remains ambiguous. CDR3 size: 15 residues. Germline V gene lookup returns CDR1 ENHRY and CDR2 SYGVKD. CDR3 region: CAVSESATFRGELFF. CDR3 bases: TGTGCCGTCAGTGAGTCGGCTACGTTTCGAGGGGAGCTGTTTTTT.

This clonotype appeared many times. CDR3 in DNA: TGCAGTGCTCCCGACAGCGAGAGCTCCTACGAGCAGTACTTC. It specifies CSAPDSESSYEQYF. The chain couples TRBV20-1 to TRBJ2-7, with D possibly being TRBD1 (5 bases). Germline loops: CDR1 DFQATT, CDR2 SNEGSKA (reference sequence). The CDR3 length is 14 residues. Trimming took 5 bases from V and 0 from J, leaving 14 bases between them.

In this sample, this clonotype turned up many times. V and J are TRBV28 and TRBJ1-4, with 7 bases that match TRBD1. Germline assignment: CDR1 MDHEN and CDR2 SYDVKM. CDR3 length: 16 amino acids. Trimming at V came to 6 bases and at J to 1 base, leaving 8 bases not matched to a gene. CDR3 DNA sequence: TGTGCCAGCAGCTTAAAGGGGGCCGGAACTAATGAAAAACTGTTTTTT. Its protein product is CASSLKGAGTNEKLFF.

Points on this clonotype: A much larger clone is a single base away; this may be a read error. The genes are TRBV5-5 and TRBJ1-5; TRBD1 matches at 10 bases. Germline CDR1 and CDR2: SGHKS and YYEKEE (reference sequence). CDR3 length: 15 residues. J was trimmed by 6 bases and V by 4 bases; bases with no gene match: 7. The CDR3 sequence: CASSLGQGGSQPQHF. In nucleotides, the CDR3 is TGTGCCAGCAGCCTAGGACAGGGGGGCAGTCAGCCCCAGCATTTT.

This clonotype was picked up a small number of times. The V and J genes are TRBV9 and TRBJ2-1; 10 nucleotides line up with TRBD2. In germline, CDR1 is SGDLS, CDR2 YYNGEE. The CDR3 sequence is 15 residues long. V lost 2 bases to trimming and J lost 3 bases; unmatched junction nucleotides: 2. CDR3 nucleotide sequence: TGTGCCAGCAGCGTTAGCGGGAGGATCTACAATGAGCAGTTCTTC. Residues: CASSVSGRIYNEQFF.

Ten or more counts support this clonotype. V gene TRBV20-1 combines with J gene TRBJ2-2, with 11 bases matching TRBD2. V lost 3 bases, J lost 0 bases, and 6 bases stayed unmatched. The CDR3 spans 17 residues. Germline V gene data show CDR1 as DFQATT and CDR2 as SNEGSKA (reference sequence). This chain's CDR3 is CSARGLTSGANTGELFF. CDR3 sequence (DNA): TGCAGTGCTAGGGGCCTGACTAGCGGGGCGAACACCGGGGAGCTGTTTTTT.

The chain links TRBV7-9 to TRBJ2-2; 10 bases are a match to TRBD2. This CDR3 has 15 amino acids. Germline V gene data show CDR1 as SEHNR and CDR2 as FQNEAQ (reference sequence). J gave up 7 bases and V 5 bases, and 7 bases lay outside the gene matches. Written as DNA, the CDR3 is TGTGCCAGCAGCCAGCTAGCGGGAGCCGTCGGGGAGCTGTTTTTT. This sequence encodes CASSQLAGAVGELFF.

This clonotype was picked up many times. V and J are TRBV5-5 and TRBJ1-3, with D possibly matching TRBD1 (5 bases). CDR3 size: 15 residues. With 4 bases removed from V and 0 bases from J, the gap between germline ends came to 11 bases. Germline-derived CDR1 and CDR2 are SGHKS and YYEKEE (reference sequence). The CDR3 protein is CASSGGSLSGNTIYF. DNA for the CDR3: TGTGCCAGCAGCGGGGGGTCTCTCTCTGGAAACACCATATATTTT.

This clonotype was counted a few times. The gene calls are TRBV27 and TRBJ2-7, with D tentatively TRBD1 (6 bases). Per the germline V gene, CDR1 is MNHEY and CDR2 is SMNVEV (reference sequence). Trimming took off 3 bases at V and 4 bases at J, with 13 bases between the two ends. The CDR3 sequence is 14 residues long. The CDR3 sequence: CASSFRGLTYEQYF. The CDR3 DNA reads TGTGCCAGCAGTTTCAGGGGTCTTACTTACGAGCAGTACTTC.

This clonotype was seen only a few times. This rearrangement joins TRBV28 to TRBJ2-3, with TRBD2 matching 8 bases. V gave up 5 bases and J gave up 5 bases; unmatched junction bases: 15. Germline V gene data show CDR1 as MDHEN and CDR2 as SYDVKM. This CDR3 has 17 residues. CDR3 residues: CASSPPSRGLEQDTQYF. CDR3 coding DNA: TGTGCCAGCAGTCCGCCGTCCCGGGGACTAGAACAAGATACGCAGTATTTT.

This chain connects TRBV19 to TRBJ2-1, with 8 bases fitting TRBD1. Germline V gene data show CDR1 as LNHDA and CDR2 as SQIVND (reference sequence). With V trimmed by 3 bases and J by 6 bases, 7 bases remained unmatched. CDR3 length: 15 residues. CDR3 DNA: TGTGCCAGTAGTATTCGCACAGGGGGAGTCAATGAGCAGTTCTTC. This translates into CASSIRTGGVNEQFF.

This clonotype was observed many times. J is TRBJ2-6 and V is TRBV24-1; D may be TRBD1 (5 bases). The CDR3 covers 16 residues. Looked up from germline, CDR1 is KGHDR and CDR2 is SFDVKD. Trimming took off 4 bases at V and 3 bases at J, with 12 bases between the two ends. The CDR3 DNA is TGTGCCACCAGTGACGTCCCAGGGAATGGGGCCAACGTCCTGACTTTC. Amino acid sequence: CATSDVPGNGANVLTF.

The sample holds many counts of this clonotype. The chain has TRBV20-1 and TRBJ2-1; 10 bases match TRBD2. The CDR3 contains 15 residues. Germline CDR1 reads DFQATT; CDR2 reads SNEGSKA (reference sequence). J gave up 4 bases and V 3 bases, and 6 bases lay outside the gene matches. The CDR3 nucleotides are TGCAGTGCTAGTAGTTCAGCGGGAGGGTACAATGAGCAGTTCTTC. This gives the protein CSASSSAGGYNEQFF.

This clonotype has ten or more counts. The V and J genes are TRBV15 and TRBJ1-2, with 11 bases fitting TRBD1. Trimming removed 5 bases from V and 4 bases from J; junction bases left unmatched: 9. This CDR3 comprises 16 residues. Germline V gene lookup returns CDR1 LNHNV and CDR2 YYDKDF (reference sequence). The CDR3 bases are TGTGCCACCAGCGCTGGGGACAGGGGGTTTGCCTATGGCTACACCTTC. Translated, it gives CATSAGDRGFAYGYTF.